These T cell receptor beta chains were read from a single sample in a study of CD8+ T cells in alopecia areata. Only in-frame clones appear in the TCRdb table, and some are missing; sequencing was by immunoSEQ multiplex PCR. The sample yields about 150,000 clones, 40% to 65% seen once. The source was CD8+ T cells sorted from blood, collected at week 0. The receptors were sampled from a human donor with alopecia areata. The CDR3 runs from the conserved cysteine through the conserved F or W. The D gene is left open where the match is weak. A clone size is listed for some rows: how often the clone was seen (once, few, many), or a class if it is expanded.

CDR3nt: TGCGCCAGCAGCCAGAGGACAGGGAATTACGAGCAGTACTTC; CDR3aa: CASSQRTGNYEQYF; v_gene: TRBV5-1; abundance: once; j_gene: TRBJ2-7; d_gene: TRBD1
CDR3nt: TGTGCCAGCAGTGGTGGGTACGAGCAGTACTTC; CDR3aa: CASSGGYEQYF; v_gene: TRBV27; abundance: -; j_gene: TRBJ2-7; d_gene: -
CDR3nt: TGTGCCATCAGCCTGAGGACTAGCACCCTCTACGAGCAGTACTTC; CDR3aa: CAISLRTSTLYEQYF; v_gene: TRBV10-3; abundance: few; j_gene: TRBJ2-7; d_gene: TRBD2
CDR3nt: TGTGCCAGCAGTGAATCGGGGGGTACCGGGGAGCTGTTTTTT; CDR3aa: CASSESGGTGELFF; v_gene: TRBV25-1; abundance: -; j_gene: TRBJ2-2; d_gene: TRBD2
CDR3nt: TGTGCCTGGAGCGGGGGGGCCTCTGGTGAGCAGTTCTTC; CDR3aa: CAWSGGASGEQFF; v_gene: TRBV30; abundance: -; j_gene: TRBJ2-1; d_gene: TRBD2
CDR3nt: TGCAGCGTTGAAGATTTCTACAGTGGGGTTAGGAACGAGCAGTACTTC; CDR3aa: CSVEDFYSGVRNEQYF; v_gene: TRBV29-1; abundance: -; j_gene: TRBJ2-7; d_gene: -
CDR3nt: TGTGCCAGCAGCTTCGCTACTAGCGGGGGATGGGGTGAGCAGTTCTTC; CDR3aa: CASSFATSGGWGEQFF; v_gene: TRBV5-6; abundance: few; j_gene: TRBJ2-1; d_gene: TRBD2
CDR3nt: TGCGCCAGCAGCCAAGATCGATCGGCTAGCGGGGCCTACGAGCAGTACTTC; CDR3aa: CASSQDRSASGAYEQYF; v_gene: TRBV4-3; abundance: -; j_gene: TRBJ2-7; d_gene: TRBD2
CDR3nt: TGCAGCGTTGTGAACAGCTTCTATGGCTACACCTTC; CDR3aa: CSVVNSFYGYTF; v_gene: TRBV29-1; abundance: -; j_gene: TRBJ1-2; d_gene: -
CDR3nt: TGTGCCATCAGTGAGAGTGGGAACCAACAAGAGACCCAGTACTTC; CDR3aa: CAISESGNQQETQYF; v_gene: TRBV10-3; abundance: once; j_gene: TRBJ2-5; d_gene: -
CDR3nt: TGTGCCAGCAGCTTTCCACCATCCTACGAGCAGTACTTC; CDR3aa: CASSFPPSYEQYF; v_gene: TRBV13; abundance: -; j_gene: TRBJ2-7; d_gene: -
CDR3nt: TGTGCCTGGAGTTGGGACGGGGAGCTGTTTTTT; CDR3aa: CAWSWDGELFF; v_gene: TRBV30; abundance: -; j_gene: TRBJ2-2; d_gene: -
CDR3nt: TGTGCCAGCATGGGGGCGGGACAGGCCAGAAACACTGAAGCTTTCTTT; CDR3aa: CASMGAGQARNTEAFF; v_gene: TRBV2; abundance: -; j_gene: TRBJ1-1; d_gene: TRBD1
CDR3nt: TGTGCCAGCAGCGTAGATAGCGGGGGGGCGAACAATGAGCAGTTCTTC; CDR3aa: CASSVDSGGANNEQFF; v_gene: TRBV9; abundance: -; j_gene: TRBJ2-1; d_gene: TRBD2
CDR3nt: TGTGCCAGCAGCTTGGGACAGGGTTTGGGTGAAGCTTTCTTT; CDR3aa: CASSLGQGLGEAFF; v_gene: TRBV5-6; abundance: few; j_gene: TRBJ1-1; d_gene: TRBD1
CDR3nt: TGCAGCGTGGGGGCCGGCGGCTCCTACGAGCAGTACTTC; CDR3aa: CSVGAGGSYEQYF; v_gene: TRBV29-1; abundance: -; j_gene: TRBJ2-7; d_gene: -
CDR3nt: TGTGCCACCAGCAGAGCCCCGGGACAGGGTTACGAGCAGTACTTC; CDR3aa: CATSRAPGQGYEQYF; v_gene: TRBV15; abundance: few; j_gene: TRBJ2-7; d_gene: TRBD1
CDR3nt: TGTGCCAGCAGCCTGGGTCGGGGTGAGCAGTTCTTC; CDR3aa: CASSLGRGEQFF; v_gene: TRBV7-9; abundance: few; j_gene: TRBJ2-1; d_gene: -
CDR3nt: TGTGCCAGCAGCCCACGGGACAGGGGTGCGGGCACTGAAGCTTTCTTT; CDR3aa: CASSPRDRGAGTEAFF; v_gene: TRBV11-3; abundance: once; j_gene: TRBJ1-1; d_gene: TRBD1
CDR3nt: TGTGCCAGCAGTGAAATAGCGGGGGACAATGAGCAGTTCTTC; CDR3aa: CASSEIAGDNEQFF; v_gene: TRBV2; abundance: few; j_gene: TRBJ2-1; d_gene: TRBD2
CDR3nt: TGTGCCAGCAGTTCTAGTGCAGGGAACTTCGGTGAGCAGTTCTTC; CDR3aa: CASSSSAGNFGEQFF; v_gene: TRBV27; abundance: -; j_gene: TRBJ2-1; d_gene: -
CDR3nt: TGTGCCAGCAGCTTAGACGGGGAGGCCTACGAGCAGTACTTC; CDR3aa: CASSLDGEAYEQYF; v_gene: TRBV11-2; abundance: -; j_gene: TRBJ2-7; d_gene: -
CDR3nt: TGTGCCAGCAGCCATAGCGGGGGGCGCAGCTATGAGCAGTTCTTC; CDR3aa: CASSHSGGRSYEQFF; v_gene: TRBV7-9; abundance: few; j_gene: TRBJ2-1; d_gene: TRBD2
CDR3nt: TGTGCCTGGAGTTTCGGGGGCGAGAATCAGCCCCAGCATTTT; CDR3aa: CAWSFGGENQPQHF; v_gene: TRBV30; abundance: -; j_gene: TRBJ1-5; d_gene: -
CDR3nt: TGTGCCACCAGCGCTAGCGGGGGGGCTCGAGAGACCCAGTACTTC; CDR3aa: CATSASGGARETQYF; v_gene: TRBV15; abundance: -; j_gene: TRBJ2-5; d_gene: TRBD2
CDR3nt: TGTGCCAGCAGGGAAGACTTGAACACTGAAGCTTTCTTT; CDR3aa: CASREDLNTEAFF; v_gene: TRBV2; abundance: once; j_gene: TRBJ1-1; d_gene: -
CDR3nt: TGTGCCAGCAGTGAAGCGCTCGTAGCCCAAGAGACCCAGTACTTC; CDR3aa: CASSEALVAQETQYF; v_gene: TRBV2; abundance: -; j_gene: TRBJ2-5; d_gene: -
CDR3nt: TGTGCCAGCAGCTCCCGACAGGGTGGTACTGAAGCTTTCTTT; CDR3aa: CASSSRQGGTEAFF; v_gene: TRBV7-6; abundance: -; j_gene: TRBJ1-1; d_gene: TRBD1
CDR3nt: TGTGCCAGCAGCCAAGTTGACAGGGGGCAGGCTTTCTTT; CDR3aa: CASSQVDRGQAFF; v_gene: TRBV14; abundance: medium-sized; j_gene: TRBJ1-1; d_gene: TRBD1
CDR3nt: TGTGCCAGCAGCGTAGAGGCGAACACCGGGGAGCTGTTTTTT; CDR3aa: CASSVEANTGELFF; v_gene: TRBV9; abundance: -; j_gene: TRBJ2-2; d_gene: -
CDR3nt: TGTGCCAGCAGCCTTCCGGGACTCCGGGCTAGTGGCTACACCTTC; CDR3aa: CASSLPGLRASGYTF; v_gene: TRBV11-2; abundance: -; j_gene: TRBJ1-2; d_gene: -
CDR3nt: TGTGCCAGCAGTCTCCAGGGGTACAATGAGCAGTTCTTC; CDR3aa: CASSLQGYNEQFF; v_gene: TRBV2; abundance: once; j_gene: TRBJ2-1; d_gene: -
CDR3nt: TGTGCCTGGAGTACGACAGGGGGAACCACAGATACGCAGTATTTT; CDR3aa: CAWSTTGGTTDTQYF; v_gene: TRBV30; abundance: once; j_gene: TRBJ2-3; d_gene: TRBD1